Listed here are 21 T cell receptor beta chains from one sample, sequenced in a study of CD8+ T cells in alopecia areata. Indicated treatment: oral pan-JAK inhibitor, 5-10 mg twice daily. RNA was extracted and reverse transcribed into cDNA as the sequencing template. Only in-frame clones appear in the TCRdb table, and some are missing; sequencing was by immunoSEQ multiplex PCR. Of around 150,000 clones in the sample, around 71% were seen once. This specimen consisted of CD4+ T cells sorted from blood, obtained at week 4, from a patient treated with tofacitinib. The source of these receptors is a human donor with alopecia areata.

The genes are TRBV5-6 and TRBJ2-6; D remains ambiguous. CDR1 is SGHDT and CDR2 is YYEEEE in the germline V gene. The CDR3 sequence is 15 residues long. V lost 0 bases and J 2 bases, leaving 6 bases between the germline ends. The CDR3 reads CASSLGPTGANVLTF. The CDR3 coding sequence is TGTGCCAGCAGCTTGGGGCCGACTGGGGCCAACGTCCTGACTTTC.

The J gene is TRBJ2-6, the V gene TRBV2; 7 nucleotides agree with TRBD2. Trimming cost V 11 bases and J 4 bases; bases outside gene matches: 5. The CDR3 is 13 residues long. Germline values: CDR1 SNHLY, CDR2 FYNNEI. The CDR3 DNA reads as TGTGCCTCCAGCGGGGTGGGGGCCAACGTCCTGACTTTC. Amino acids: CASSGVGANVLTF.

The rearrangement joins TRBV7-3 to TRBJ2-1; TRBD2 matches at 10 bases. This CDR3 is built from 15 residues. V shed 4 bases and J 7 bases; nucleotides not matched to a gene: 7. Germline values: CDR1 SGHTA, CDR2 FQGTGA. CDR3 protein: CASSSASGGRNEQFF. CDR3 DNA sequence: TGTGCCAGCAGCTCCGCTAGCGGGGGCAGGAATGAGCAGTTCTTC.

The chain joins TRBV9 to TRBJ1-6; no definite D call. The germline V gene has CDR1 SGDLS and CDR2 YYNGEE. Trimming took 0 bases from V and 6 from J, leaving 16 bases between them. This CDR3 has 17 residues. CDR3 sequence (DNA): TGTGCCAGCAGCGTAGATTGGACCGCCGGGGTTAATTCACCCCTCCACTTT. Translated, it gives CASSVDWTAGVNSPLHF.

The J gene is TRBJ2-7, the V gene TRBV4-1, with 11 bases matching TRBD2. The CDR3 has 15 residues. Germline assignment: CDR1 MGHRA and CDR2 YSYEKL. Losses at the gene ends were 6 bases for V and 1 base for J; bases not matched to a gene: 5. CDR3 in DNA: TGCGCCAGCAGACAACTAGCGGGGGAATCCTACGAGCAGTACTTC. Its protein product is CASRQLAGESYEQYF.

The V and J genes are TRBV5-1 and TRBJ2-7; TRBD1 matches 7 bases. The J segment lost 3 bases and the V segment lost 7 bases, leaving 7 bases of the junction unmatched. This CDR3 has 13 amino acids. Germline-derived CDR1 and CDR2 are SGHRS and YFSETQ. CDR3 sequence: CASGAQGVYEQYF. CDR3 in DNA: TGCGCCAGCGGTGCTCAGGGGGTCTACGAGCAGTACTTC. The variable domain in full, completed from reference TRBV5-1 and TRBJ2-7, reads KAGVTQTPRYLIKTRGQQVTLSCSPISGHRSVSWYQQTPGQGLQFLFEYFSETQRNKGNFPGRFSGRQFSNSRSEMNVSTLELGDSALYLCASGAQGVYEQYFGPGTRLTVT.

The rearrangement uses TRBV15 and TRBJ2-5; 7 positions match TRBD2. V lost 0 bases and J lost 4; bases outside the gene matches: 2. Germline-derived CDR1 and CDR2 are LNHNV and YYDKDF (reference sequence). The CDR3 has 14 residues. As DNA, the CDR3 is TGTGCCACCAGCAGAGATCTAGCGGCAGAGACCCAGTACTTC. It specifies CATSRDLAAETQYF.

The chain carries TRBV2 and TRBJ2-5; D gene uncertain. The CDR3 has 13 amino acids. Trimming pared 4 bases from V and 4 bases from J, leaving 10 bases between. Germline V CDR1 and CDR2: SNHLY, FYNNEI. The CDR3 loop is CASSGVQSETQYF. The DNA of the CDR3 is TGTGCCAGCAGTGGGGTGCAGTCAGAGACCCAGTACTTC.

The rearrangement joins TRBV25-1 to TRBJ1-5; D uncertain. V was cut by 4 bases and J by 3 bases, with 4 bases left in between. This CDR3 is 12 amino acids long. CDR1 is MGHDK and CDR2 is SYGVNS in the germline V gene. The CDR3 is CASSAYNQPQHF. The CDR3 nucleotides are TGTGCCAGCAGTGCCTACAATCAGCCCCAGCATTTT.

Of note for this clone: Different DNA sequences within this sample yield the same CDR3. This chain uses TRBV29-1 with TRBJ2-5; D gene unclear. V lost 7 bases and J lost 1, with 7 bases in between. The CDR3 length is 11 residues. Germline assignment: CDR1 SQVTM and CDR2 ANQGSEA. CDR3 DNA sequence: TGCAGCGCCCTACCCCAAGAGACCCAGTACTTC. It yields the protein CSALPQETQYF.

The chain is built from TRBV5-1 and TRBJ2-4; weak D call: TRBD2 (6 bases). The V end lost 2 bases, the J end lost 7 bases, and 13 bases lay between the germline ends. The CDR3 is 14 residues long. CDR1 and CDR2 from the germline V gene are SGHRS and YFSETQ. DNA for the CDR3: TGCGCCAGCAGCTTACTGGAGGGCGGGAACATTCAGTACTTC. Its protein is CASSLLEGGNIQYF.

This clone was detected once. The V gene is TRBV10-3, the J gene TRBJ2-7, with 12 bases lining up with TRBD2. CDR3 length equals 12 residues. V gave up 6 bases and J gave up 6 bases; unmatched junction bases: 0. The germline gives CDR1 ENHRY, CDR2 SYGVKD. The CDR3 nucleotides are TGTGCCATCAGGACTAGCGGGGGCGAGCAGTACTTC. It encodes CAIRTSGGEQYF.

J is TRBJ1-4 and V is TRBV7-8, with 8 positions matching TRBD1. This CDR3 has 16 amino acids. Germline CDR1 SGHVS, CDR2 FQNEAQ. V lost 3 bases to trimming and J lost 7 bases; unmatched junction nucleotides: 10. In nucleotides, the CDR3 is TGTGCCAGCAGCTTCCTCCCGGGACAGGCCCTTGAAAAACTGTTTTTT. This codes for CASSFLPGQALEKLFF.

V gene TRBV4-1 combines with J gene TRBJ2-5; D may correspond to TRBD1 or TRBD2 (5 bases each). The CDR3 covers 14 residues. V dropped 3 bases and J dropped 4 bases, with 12 bases sitting between them. CDR1 and CDR2 (germline): MGHRA, YSYEKL. The DNA for the CDR3 is TGCGCCAGCAGCCACCCGGGGCGCCGAGAGACCCAGTACTTC. Its translation: CASSHPGRRETQYF.

This clone has only a few counts. At the DNA level, this CDR3 is encoded by other sequences in the same sample as well. The chain links TRBV10-3 to TRBJ1-5; possible D gene TRBD1, 5 bases. This CDR3 comprises 13 residues. The V end was cut by 2 bases, the J end by 4 bases, with 6 bases between. CDR1 is ENHRY and CDR2 is SYGVKD in the germline V gene. CDR3 in amino acids: CAISEAGNQPQHF. CDR3 DNA: TGTGCCATCAGTGAGGCAGGGAATCAGCCCCAGCATTTT.

This CDR3 reads CASSTRRAGDPYNEQFF. The CDR3 DNA is TGCGCCAGCAGCACCCGGCGGGCGGGGGATCCCTACAATGAGCAGTTCTTC. The genes are TRBV5-1 and TRBJ2-1; 7 bases align to TRBD2. This CDR3 comprises 17 residues. The junction had 12 bases not matched to a gene; V was cut back by 4 bases and J by 2 bases. CDR1 is SGHRS, CDR2 YFSETQ, per germline.

The V and J genes are TRBV30 and TRBJ2-1; D is unclear. Trimming stripped 3 bases from V and 12 bases from J, with 15 bases between. The CDR3 totals 12 residues. CDR1 and CDR2 (germline): GTSNPN, SVGIG (reference sequence). This CDR3 reads CAWSPARRGQFF. In DNA form, the CDR3 reads TGTGCCTGGAGCCCCGCGAGGCGAGGGCAGTTCTTC.

The chain joins TRBV29-1 to TRBJ2-1; 7 bases are shared with TRBD1. The CDR3 totals 11 residues. Germline V gene lookup returns CDR1 SQVTM and CDR2 ANQGSEA. V shed 6 bases and J 6 bases; nucleotides not matched to a gene: 2. The CDR3 sequence is CSVYRGNEQFF. CDR3 DNA sequence: TGCAGCGTCTACAGGGGCAATGAGCAGTTCTTC.

V is TRBV5-1 and J is TRBJ2-7, with D tentatively TRBD1 or TRBD2 (5 bases each). CDR1 SGHRS and CDR2 YFSETQ come from the germline V gene. V shed 2 bases and J shed 4 bases, with 16 bases lying between them. There are 15 residues in the CDR3. The CDR3 DNA sequence: TGCGCCAGCAGCTTTGGCCGGGACCACGTTTACGAGCAGTACTTC. This translates into CASSFGRDHVYEQYF.

This clone was seen more than once but under ten times. This chain uses TRBV25-1 with TRBJ2-1, with D perhaps matching TRBD2 (5 bases). The CDR3 runs 14 residues. Germline CDR1 is MGHDK and CDR2 is SYGVNS. With 6 bases removed from V and 6 bases from J, the gap between germline ends came to 15 bases. The CDR3 DNA reads as TGTGCCAGCAGCTCCAGACTACCGGGCAATGAGCAGTTCTTC. Encoded protein: CASSSRLPGNEQFF.

V usage is TRBV5-6 and J usage is TRBJ2-1; no clear D gene. V shed 3 bases and J shed 5 bases, with 12 bases lying between them. This CDR3 region has 14 residues. Germline loops: CDR1 SGHDT, CDR2 YYEEEE. The CDR3 loop reads CASSSRRNNNEQFF. The CDR3, as DNA: TGTGCCAGCAGCTCGCGCCGAAACAACAATGAGCAGTTCTTC.